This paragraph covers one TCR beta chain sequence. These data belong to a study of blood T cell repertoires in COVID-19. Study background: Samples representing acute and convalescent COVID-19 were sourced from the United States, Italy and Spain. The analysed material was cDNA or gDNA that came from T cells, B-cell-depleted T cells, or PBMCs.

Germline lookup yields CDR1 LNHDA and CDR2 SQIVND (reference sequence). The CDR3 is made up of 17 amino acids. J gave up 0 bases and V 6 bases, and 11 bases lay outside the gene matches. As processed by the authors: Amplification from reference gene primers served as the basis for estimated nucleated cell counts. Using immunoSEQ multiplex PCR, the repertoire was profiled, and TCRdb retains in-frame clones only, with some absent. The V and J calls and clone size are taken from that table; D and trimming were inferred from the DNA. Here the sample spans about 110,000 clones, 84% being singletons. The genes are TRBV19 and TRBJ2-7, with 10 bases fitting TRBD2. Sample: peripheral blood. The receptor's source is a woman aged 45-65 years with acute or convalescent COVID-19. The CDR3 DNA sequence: TGTGCCAGTAGCCGGACTAGCGGCGAATACCCCTCCTACGAGCAGTACTTC. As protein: CASSRTSGEYPSYEQYF.